Here is one T cell receptor (beta chain) with its context. This record belongs to a study of identifying expanded T cells in peripheral blood. CDR1 is SEHNR, CDR2 FQNEAQ, per germline (reference sequence). The CDR3 consists of 15 residues. Deletions cut 3 bases from V and 1 base from J, with 12 bases between. Generated by immunoSEQ multiplex PCR, the TCRdb table keeps only in-frame clones and is missing some. The repertoire holds 65,000 to 95,000 clones, with about 90% as singletons. During the collection period, no donor immune events like infections were recorded. The specimen sequenced was blood. The V gene is TRBV7-9, the J gene TRBJ1-1; possibly TRBD1 for D (6 bases). This sequence was found in a person between 18 and 75 years old in good health. In DNA, the CDR3 is TGTGCCAGCAGCTTCACCGGGACACAGAACACTGAAGCTTTCTTT. Its protein product is CASSFTGTQNTEAFF.